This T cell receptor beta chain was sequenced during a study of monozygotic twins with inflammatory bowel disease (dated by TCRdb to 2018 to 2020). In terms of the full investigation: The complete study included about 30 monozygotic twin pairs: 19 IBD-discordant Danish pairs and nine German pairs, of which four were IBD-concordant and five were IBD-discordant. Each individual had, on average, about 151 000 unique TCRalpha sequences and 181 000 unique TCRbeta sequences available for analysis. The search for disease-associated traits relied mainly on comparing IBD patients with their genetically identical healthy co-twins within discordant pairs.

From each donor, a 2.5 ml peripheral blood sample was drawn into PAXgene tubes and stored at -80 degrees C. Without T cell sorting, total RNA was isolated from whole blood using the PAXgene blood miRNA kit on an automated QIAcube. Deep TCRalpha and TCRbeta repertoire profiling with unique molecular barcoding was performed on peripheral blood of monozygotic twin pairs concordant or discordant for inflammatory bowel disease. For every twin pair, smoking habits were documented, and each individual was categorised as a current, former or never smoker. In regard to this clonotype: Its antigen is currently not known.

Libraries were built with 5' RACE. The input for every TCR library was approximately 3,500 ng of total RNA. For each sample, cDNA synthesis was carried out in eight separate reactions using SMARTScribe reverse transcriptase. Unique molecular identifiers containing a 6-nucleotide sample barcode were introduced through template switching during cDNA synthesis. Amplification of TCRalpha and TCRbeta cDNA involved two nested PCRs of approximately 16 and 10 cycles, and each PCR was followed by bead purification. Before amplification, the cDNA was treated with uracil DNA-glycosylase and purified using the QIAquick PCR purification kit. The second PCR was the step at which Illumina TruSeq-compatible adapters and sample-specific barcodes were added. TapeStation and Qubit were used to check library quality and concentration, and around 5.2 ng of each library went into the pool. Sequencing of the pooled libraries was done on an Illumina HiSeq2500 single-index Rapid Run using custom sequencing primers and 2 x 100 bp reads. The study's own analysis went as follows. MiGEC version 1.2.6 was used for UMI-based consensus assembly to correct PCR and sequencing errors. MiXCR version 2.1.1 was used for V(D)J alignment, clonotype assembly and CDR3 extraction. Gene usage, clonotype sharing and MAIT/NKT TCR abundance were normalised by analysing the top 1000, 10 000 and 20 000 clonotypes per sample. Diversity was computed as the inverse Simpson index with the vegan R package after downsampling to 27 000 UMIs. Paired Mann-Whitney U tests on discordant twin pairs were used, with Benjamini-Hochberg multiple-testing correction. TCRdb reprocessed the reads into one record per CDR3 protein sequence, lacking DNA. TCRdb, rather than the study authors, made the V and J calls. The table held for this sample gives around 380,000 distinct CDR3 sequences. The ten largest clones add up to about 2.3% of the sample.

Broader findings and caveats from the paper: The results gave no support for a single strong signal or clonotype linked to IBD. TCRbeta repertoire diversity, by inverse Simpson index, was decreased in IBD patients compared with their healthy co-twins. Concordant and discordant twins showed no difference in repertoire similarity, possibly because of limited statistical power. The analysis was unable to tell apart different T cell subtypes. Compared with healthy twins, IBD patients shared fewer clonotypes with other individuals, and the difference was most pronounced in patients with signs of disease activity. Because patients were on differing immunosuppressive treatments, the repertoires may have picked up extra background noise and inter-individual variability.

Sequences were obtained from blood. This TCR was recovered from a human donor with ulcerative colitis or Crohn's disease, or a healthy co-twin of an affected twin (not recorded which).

CDR3 reads: CASTPTGAGYTF. The sequence joins TRBV2 to TRBJ1-2; TCRdb outputs TRBD1, but without DNA this stays unchecked. The germline V gene specifies SNHLY as CDR1 and FYNNEI as CDR2. The CDR3 spans 12 residues, from the cysteine through the phenylalanine. The coding DNA is unavailable.